What follows is one T cell receptor (beta chain) and its context. The record originates from a study of control samples from healthy donors and cancer patients. The CDR3 totals 12 residues. Germline V gene data show CDR1 as ENHRY and CDR2 as SYGVKD. With 6 bases removed from V and 1 base from J, the gap between germline ends came to 4 bases. Here immunoSEQ multiplex PCR was the method, and the copy in TCRdb shows in-frame clones only, minus some. The sample lists over 200,000 clones, more than 65% occurring once. The chain links TRBV10-3 to TRBJ1-5, with D uncertain. The sample taken for sequencing was PBMCs. The receptor was derived from a woman aged 55-75 years with lung cancer. The CDR3, as DNA: TGTGCCATCAGGGGGAGCAATCAGCCCCAGCATTTT. Its translation: CAIRGSNQPQHF.